This T cell receptor beta chain was found in a study of control samples from healthy donors and cancer patients. The assay was immunoSEQ multiplex PCR, and TCRdb's table has in-frame clones only and misses some. This table has some 96,000 clones, about 90% appearing once. The CDR3 spans 10 residues. Germline V lookup: CDR1 MNHEY, CDR2 SVGAGI. The V end lost 10 bases, the J end lost 5 bases, and 8 bases lay between the germline ends. The chain uses TRBV6-5 and TRBJ2-5; no reliable D call. Sequencing was done on a sample of blood. The sequence was obtained from a woman in her forties or fifties in good health. CDR3 loop: CATTLETQYF. CDR3 bases: TGTGCCACCACGTTGGAGACCCAGTACTTC.